This T cell receptor beta chain was retrieved from a study of identical twins. CDR1 and CDR2 from the germline V gene are LNHNV and YYDKDF (reference sequence). J was trimmed by 1 base and V by 5 bases; bases with no gene match: 5. The CDR3 consists of 15 residues. This clonotype was counted ten times or more. What it recognizes is unknown. Study-level points and caveats: Out-of-frame alpha sequences shared by twins were enriched for low generation probability.

Template switching introduced a universal primer site, and the cDNA bore unique molecular identifiers. TCRdb analysed the 5' RACE reads with MiXCR anew, one entry per CDR3 protein. The table has around 280,000 distinct CDR3 sequences, around 8.8% seen once. Another study also made use of these data, one on yellow fever vaccine responses in identical twins. That paper states: It has been reported that, in twins, the vaccine T cell response seemed partly convergent and partly personalized.

This receptor was taken from a woman between 18 and 29 years old in good health. The sequencing input was memory (CD45RO+) T cells sorted from blood. The chain is built from TRBV15 and TRBJ2-1; 7 positions match TRBD2. The CDR3 DNA sequence: TGTGCCACCAGCGTCACTAGCGAATCCTACAATGAGCAGTTCTTC. Protein sequence: CATSVTSESYNEQFF.